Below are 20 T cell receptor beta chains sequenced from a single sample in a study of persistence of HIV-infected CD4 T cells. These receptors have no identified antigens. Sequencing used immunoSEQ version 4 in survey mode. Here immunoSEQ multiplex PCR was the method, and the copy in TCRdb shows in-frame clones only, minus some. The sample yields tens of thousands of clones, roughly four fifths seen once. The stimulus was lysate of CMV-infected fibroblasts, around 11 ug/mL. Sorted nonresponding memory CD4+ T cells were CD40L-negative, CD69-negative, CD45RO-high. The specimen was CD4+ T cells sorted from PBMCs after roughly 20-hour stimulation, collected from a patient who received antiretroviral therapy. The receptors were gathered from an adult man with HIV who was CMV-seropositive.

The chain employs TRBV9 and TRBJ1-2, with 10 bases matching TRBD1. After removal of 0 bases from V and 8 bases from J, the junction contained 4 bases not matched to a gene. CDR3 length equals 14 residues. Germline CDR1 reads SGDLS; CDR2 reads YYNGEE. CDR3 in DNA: TGTGCCAGCAGCGTAGACGACAGGGGGCGCGGCTACACCTTC. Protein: CASSVDDRGRGYTF.

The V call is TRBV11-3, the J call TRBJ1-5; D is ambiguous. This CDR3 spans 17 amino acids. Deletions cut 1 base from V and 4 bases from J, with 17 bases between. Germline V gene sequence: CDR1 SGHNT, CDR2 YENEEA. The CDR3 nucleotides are TGTGCCAGCAGCTTAGCAGAGCCTCCCTCTCCGAATCAGCCCCAGCATTTT. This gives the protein CASSLAEPPSPNQPQHF.

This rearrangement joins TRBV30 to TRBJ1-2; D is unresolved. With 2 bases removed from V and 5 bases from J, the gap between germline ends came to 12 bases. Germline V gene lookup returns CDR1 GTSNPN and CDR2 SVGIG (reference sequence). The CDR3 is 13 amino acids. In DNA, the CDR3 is TGTGCCTGGAGTTCTCAGGCCAAATATGGCTACACCTTC. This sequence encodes CAWSSQAKYGYTF.

Here the CDR3 DNA reads TGTGCCAGCAGCCTAGGGGTAAATCAGCCCCAGCATTTT. Its translation is CASSLGVNQPQHF. V and J are TRBV12-3 or TRBV12-4 and TRBJ1-5, with a possible D match to TRBD1 (5 bases). With 6 bases removed from V and 4 bases from J, the gap between germline ends came to 10 bases. The CDR3 has 13 residues.

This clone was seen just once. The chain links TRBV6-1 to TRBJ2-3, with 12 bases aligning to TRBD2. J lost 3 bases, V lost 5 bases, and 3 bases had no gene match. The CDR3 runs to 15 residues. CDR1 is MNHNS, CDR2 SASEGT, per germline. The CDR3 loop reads CASSLGLAGTDTQYF. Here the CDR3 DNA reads TGTGCCAGCAGTCTCGGACTAGCGGGAACAGATACGCAGTATTTT.

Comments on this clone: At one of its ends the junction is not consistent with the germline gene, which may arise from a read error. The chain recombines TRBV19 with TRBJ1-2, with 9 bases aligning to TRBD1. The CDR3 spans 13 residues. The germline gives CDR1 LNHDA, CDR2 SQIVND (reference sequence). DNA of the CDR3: TGTGCGAGTACGGAACGGGGACAGGGCGGCTACACCTTC. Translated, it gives CASTERGQGGYTF.

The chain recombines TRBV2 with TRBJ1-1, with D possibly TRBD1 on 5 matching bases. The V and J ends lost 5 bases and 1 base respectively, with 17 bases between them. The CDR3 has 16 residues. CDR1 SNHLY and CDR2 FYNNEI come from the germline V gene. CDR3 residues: CASSILEGSANTEAFF. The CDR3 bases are TGTGCCAGCAGTATCCTGGAGGGGAGCGCGAACACTGAAGCTTTCTTT.

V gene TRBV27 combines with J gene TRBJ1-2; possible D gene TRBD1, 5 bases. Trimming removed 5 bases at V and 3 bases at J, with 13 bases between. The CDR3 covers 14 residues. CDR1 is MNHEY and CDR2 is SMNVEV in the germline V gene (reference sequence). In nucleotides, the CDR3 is TGTGCCAGCAGTGAGGGACGCAACCACTATGGCTACACCTTC. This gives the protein CASSEGRNHYGYTF.

The CDR3 DNA reads as TGTGCCAGCAGCGCTGGACCCCCCCCCACAGATACGCAGTATTTT. Its protein is CASSAGPPPTDTQYF. This chain joins TRBV9 and TRBJ2-3; D not resolved. The V and J ends lost 3 bases and 2 bases respectively, with 13 bases between them. The germline CDR1 and CDR2 sequences are SGDLS and YYNGEE. This CDR3 region has 15 residues.

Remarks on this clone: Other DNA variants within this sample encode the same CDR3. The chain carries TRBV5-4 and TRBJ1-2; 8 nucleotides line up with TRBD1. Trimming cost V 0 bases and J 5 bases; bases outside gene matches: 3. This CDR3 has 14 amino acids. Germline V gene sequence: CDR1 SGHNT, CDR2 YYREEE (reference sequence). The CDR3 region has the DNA TGTGCCAGCAGCTTGGACAGGGGGTTTTATGGCTACACCTTC. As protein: CASSLDRGFYGYTF.

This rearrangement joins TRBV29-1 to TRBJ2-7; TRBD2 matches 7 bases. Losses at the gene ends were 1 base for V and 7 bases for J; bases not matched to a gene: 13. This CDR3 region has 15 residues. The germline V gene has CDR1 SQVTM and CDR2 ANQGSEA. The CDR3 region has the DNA TGCAGCGTTGAAGGGGAGGGAGGCTACGGTGGAGAGCAGTACTTC. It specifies CSVEGEGGYGGEQYF.

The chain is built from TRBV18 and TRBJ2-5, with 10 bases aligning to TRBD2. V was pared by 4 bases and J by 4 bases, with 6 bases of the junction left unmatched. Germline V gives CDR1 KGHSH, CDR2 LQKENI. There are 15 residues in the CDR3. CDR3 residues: CASSRQRGGSETQYF. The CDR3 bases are TGTGCCAGCTCACGGCAGCGGGGGGGCTCAGAGACCCAGTACTTC.

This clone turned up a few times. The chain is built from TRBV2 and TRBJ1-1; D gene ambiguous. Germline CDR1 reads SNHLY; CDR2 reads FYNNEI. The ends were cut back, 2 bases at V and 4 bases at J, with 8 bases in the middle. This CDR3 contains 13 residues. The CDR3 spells CASSETLSTEAFF. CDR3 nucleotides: TGTGCCAGCAGTGAAACACTCTCCACTGAAGCTTTCTTT.

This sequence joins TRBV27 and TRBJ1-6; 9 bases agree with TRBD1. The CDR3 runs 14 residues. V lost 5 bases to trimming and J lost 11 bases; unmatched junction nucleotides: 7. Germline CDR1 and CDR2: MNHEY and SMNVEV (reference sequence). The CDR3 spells CASSPGTGFAPLHF. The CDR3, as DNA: TGTGCCAGCAGTCCTGGGACAGGGTTCGCACCCCTCCACTTT.

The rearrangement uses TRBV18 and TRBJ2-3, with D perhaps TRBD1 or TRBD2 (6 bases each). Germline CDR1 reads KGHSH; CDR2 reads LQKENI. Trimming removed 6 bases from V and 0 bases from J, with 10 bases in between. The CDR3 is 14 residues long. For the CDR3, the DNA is TGTGCCAGCTCTAGGGGGGCTAGCACAGATACGCAGTATTTT. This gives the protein CASSRGASTDTQYF.

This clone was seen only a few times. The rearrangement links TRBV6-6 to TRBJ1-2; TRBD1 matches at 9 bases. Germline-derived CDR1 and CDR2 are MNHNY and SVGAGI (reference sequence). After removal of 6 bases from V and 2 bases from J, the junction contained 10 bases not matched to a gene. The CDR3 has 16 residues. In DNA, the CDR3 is TGTGCCAGCAGCCACGGCGGGACAGGGAAGAACTATGGCTACACCTTC. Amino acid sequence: CASSHGGTGKNYGYTF.

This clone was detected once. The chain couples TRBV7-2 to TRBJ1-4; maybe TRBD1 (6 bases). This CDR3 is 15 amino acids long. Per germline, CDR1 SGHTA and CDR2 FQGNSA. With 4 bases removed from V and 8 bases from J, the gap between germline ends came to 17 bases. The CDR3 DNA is TGTGCCAGCAGCTCTTCCAGGGGTCAGGGCGAAAAACTGTTTTTT. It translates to CASSSSRGQGEKLFF.

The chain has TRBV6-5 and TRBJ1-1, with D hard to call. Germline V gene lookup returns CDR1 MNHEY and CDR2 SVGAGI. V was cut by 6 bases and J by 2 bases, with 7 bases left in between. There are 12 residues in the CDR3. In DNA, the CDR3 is TGTGCCAGCAGACAGATTAACACTGAAGCTTTCTTT. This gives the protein CASRQINTEAFF.

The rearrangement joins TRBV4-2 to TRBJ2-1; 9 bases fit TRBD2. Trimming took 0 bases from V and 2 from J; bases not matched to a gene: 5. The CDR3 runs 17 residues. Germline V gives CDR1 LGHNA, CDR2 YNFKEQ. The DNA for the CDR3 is TGTGCCAGCAGCCAAGAATTTAGACTAGCGGCCTACAATGAGCAGTTCTTC. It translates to CASSQEFRLAAYNEQFF.

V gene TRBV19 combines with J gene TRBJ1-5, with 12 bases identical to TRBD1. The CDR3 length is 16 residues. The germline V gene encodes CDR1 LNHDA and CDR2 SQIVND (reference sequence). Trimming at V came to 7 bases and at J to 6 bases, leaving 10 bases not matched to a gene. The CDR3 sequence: CASKQLGTGGGQPQHF. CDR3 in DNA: TGTGCCAGTAAGCAGCTCGGGACAGGGGGCGGTCAGCCCCAGCATTTT.